A single sample is the source of the 28 T cell receptor beta chains below, sequenced in a study of blood T cell repertoires in COVID-19 (dated by TCRdb to between 2020 and 2021). Library construction relied on the immunoSEQ multiplex PCR assay. TCRdb stores this immuneACCESS table with in-frame sequences only. Part of the clones is absent; in the studies checked, under half of the shortfall reflects unresolved V genes, and no reason is known for the rest. The sample yields about 160,000 clones; approximately 88% were counted once. About 10% of the sample belongs to the ten largest clones. Sequenced: peripheral blood. These receptors came from a woman of 80 years or more with active or convalescent COVID-19.

This clone was counted a single time. This chain connects TRBV19 to TRBJ2-5; 10 bases are shared with TRBD1. The CDR3 is made up of 15 amino acids. Germline V CDR1 and CDR2: LNHDA, SQIVND (reference sequence). With 7 bases clipped from V and 2 bases from J, the junction kept 7 bases outside the gene matches. CDR3 residues: CASKGPGQGQETQYF. The DNA of the CDR3 is TGTGCCAGTAAGGGCCCGGGACAGGGGCAAGAGACCCAGTACTTC.

J is TRBJ2-2 and V is TRBV30; D perhaps matches TRBD2 (6 bases). CDR3 length: 14 residues. Germline lookup yields CDR1 GTSNPN and CDR2 SVGIG (reference sequence). The germline V and J ends were trimmed by 5 bases and 3 bases, with 13 bases remaining between them. CDR3 sequence: CAWGRLGDTGELFF. CDR3 bases: TGTGCCTGGGGGAGGTTAGGTGACACCGGGGAGCTGTTTTTT.

J is TRBJ2-1 and V is TRBV3-1 (or the pseudogene TRBV3-2); a weak D match, TRBD1 (5 bases). The length of the CDR3 is 15 residues. Germline assignment: CDR1 LGHDT and CDR2 YNNKEL (reference sequence). V gave up 4 bases and J gave up 1 base, with 11 bases separating them. In DNA form, the CDR3 reads TGTGCCAGCAGCCCTTTGGGGCCTTCCTACAATGAGCAGTTCTTC. It translates to CASSPLGPSYNEQFF.

The rearrangement links TRBV6-5 to TRBJ1-4, with 10 bases identical to TRBD1. V shed 0 bases and J 5 bases; nucleotides not matched to a gene: 3. The CDR3 consists of 16 residues. CDR1 and CDR2 (germline): MNHEY, SVGAGI. The chain's CDR3 is CASSYSGTGVNEKLFF. The CDR3 DNA reads as TGTGCCAGCAGTTACTCGGGGACAGGGGTAAATGAAAAACTGTTTTTT.

The rearrangement uses TRBV7-9 and TRBJ1-2; no clear D gene. V was trimmed by 1 base and J by 4 bases, leaving 4 bases between them. In germline, CDR1 is SEHNR, CDR2 FQNEAQ (reference sequence). The CDR3 is 12 amino acids. CDR3 protein: CASSLGSYGYTF. Here the CDR3 DNA reads TGTGCCAGCAGCTTAGGTAGCTATGGCTACACCTTC.

On this clone itself: Other DNA sequences of this sample code for an identical CDR3. The rearrangement joins TRBV7-9 to TRBJ1-2; no clear D gene. CDR1 and CDR2 (germline): SEHNR, FQNEAQ (reference sequence). The CDR3 runs to 14 residues. V was cut by 3 bases and J by 2 bases, with 10 bases left in between. CDR3 sequence reads: CASSLEGTNYGYTF. CDR3 DNA: TGTGCCAGCAGCTTGGAGGGAACCAACTATGGCTACACCTTC.

The CDR3 protein is CASSNFDSLSGANVLTF. In DNA, the CDR3 is TGTGCCAGCAGCAACTTCGACAGCCTCTCTGGGGCCAACGTCCTGACTTTC. The J gene is TRBJ2-6, the V gene TRBV14, with D perhaps matching TRBD1 (5 bases). V was clipped by 5 bases and J by 0 bases, with 14 bases between them. Germline CDR1 is SGHDN and CDR2 is FVKESK. This CDR3 contains 17 residues.

This clone appeared a single time. This chain uses TRBV7-2 with TRBJ1-2; TRBD1 aligns across 8 bases. J lost 7 bases, V lost 6 bases, and 7 bases had no gene match. Germline-derived CDR1 and CDR2 are SGHTA and FQGNSA. There are 13 residues in the CDR3. The chain's CDR3 is CASRSQGAGGYTF. In nucleotides, the CDR3 is TGTGCCAGCAGATCGCAGGGGGCGGGTGGCTACACCTTC.

This sequence joins TRBV10-2 and TRBJ1-6; D unclear. The CDR3 is 12 residues long. The ends were cut back, 4 bases at V and 14 bases at J, with 12 bases in the middle. The V gene's germline CDR1 is WSHSY and CDR2 SAAADI. The chain's CDR3 is CASSASPPTLHF. In nucleotides, the CDR3 is TGCGCCAGCAGTGCGAGCCCTCCGACCCTCCACTTT.

J is TRBJ2-1 and V is TRBV6-5; D not certain. Germline lookup yields CDR1 MNHEY and CDR2 SVGAGI. V lost 5 bases and J 4 bases, leaving 12 bases between the germline ends. The CDR3 covers 14 residues. The CDR3 nucleotides read TGTGCCAGCAGTCGTACCGACTCGTACAATGAGCAGTTCTTC. This translates into CASSRTDSYNEQFF.

The chain recombines TRBV6-2 or TRBV6-3 with TRBJ2-7, with D possibly being TRBD1 (5 bases). The CDR3 sequence is 14 residues long. Germline CDR1 and CDR2: MNHEY and SVGEGT. Trimming left V 2 bases short and J 3 bases short, with 11 bases between. The CDR3 DNA reads TGTGCCAGCAGTTACAAGGGGTCCTACTACGAGCAGTACTTC. Its translation: CASSYKGSYYEQYF.

The genes are TRBV5-6 and TRBJ2-1, with unresolved D. CDR1 is SGHDT and CDR2 is YYEEEE in the germline V gene. This CDR3 has 11 residues. V lost 2 bases, J lost 10 bases, and 7 bases lay in between. CDR3 loop: CASSFRREQFF. The CDR3 nucleotides read TGTGCCAGCAGCTTTCGTAGAGAGCAGTTCTTC.

The genes are TRBV7-2 and TRBJ2-5, with 8 bases aligning to TRBD1. The CDR3 extends over 14 amino acids. Germline V CDR1 and CDR2: SGHTA, FQGNSA. V lost 5 bases and J lost 2; bases outside the gene matches: 4. The CDR3 sequence is CASSPWDRQETQYF. DNA for the CDR3: TGTGCCAGCAGCCCCTGGGACAGGCAAGAGACCCAGTACTTC.

V usage is TRBV18 and J usage is TRBJ2-7; TRBD1 matches 10 bases. V was pared by 4 bases and J by 6 bases, with 9 bases of the junction left unmatched. This CDR3 comprises 15 residues. Germline CDR1 KGHSH, CDR2 LQKENI. The CDR3 sequence: CASSLWTGGPGEQYF. CDR3 DNA sequence: TGTGCCAGCTCACTATGGACAGGGGGGCCTGGCGAGCAGTACTTC.

The V gene is TRBV5-1, the J gene TRBJ1-4; 7 bases are a match to TRBD1. Germline-derived CDR1 and CDR2 are SGHRS and YFSETQ. The junction had 2 bases not matched to a gene; V was cut back by 2 bases and J by 4 bases. This CDR3 contains 14 residues. The chain's CDR3 is CASSFQGDNEKLFF. In DNA form, the CDR3 reads TGCGCCAGCAGCTTTCAGGGGGATAATGAAAAACTGTTTTTT.

V usage is TRBV28 and J usage is TRBJ1-4, with unresolved D. The CDR3 spans 13 residues. V lost 7 bases and J lost 0, with 6 bases in between. Germline V lookup: CDR1 MDHEN, CDR2 SYDVKM. The CDR3 nucleotides read TGTGCCAGCACCTTAACAACTAATGAAAAACTGTTTTTT. Its protein product is CASTLTTNEKLFF.

This clone was recorded once. This sequence joins TRBV25-1 and TRBJ1-2; a weak D match, TRBD1 (6 bases). Trimming cost V 4 bases and J 4 bases, with 10 bases left between them. CDR3 size: 13 residues. Germline V gives CDR1 MGHDK, CDR2 SYGVNS. The CDR3: CASSGRGGYGYTF. CDR3 DNA: TGTGCCAGCAGTGGCAGGGGCGGCTATGGCTACACCTTC.

The chain carries TRBV19 and TRBJ2-7, with TRBD1 identical over 8 bases. The CDR3 extends over 17 amino acids. Germline V lookup: CDR1 LNHDA, CDR2 SQIVND (reference sequence). The ends lost 5 bases at V and 0 bases at J; junction bases unmatched: 12. This CDR3 reads CASSAPPGQGASYEQYF. In nucleotides, the CDR3 is TGTGCCAGTAGTGCACCGCCCGGGCAGGGGGCCTCCTACGAGCAGTACTTC.

The chain employs TRBV13 and TRBJ1-1, with 8 bases identical to TRBD1. The length of the CDR3 is 16 residues. Germline values: CDR1 PRHDT, CDR2 FYEKMQ (reference sequence). V was pared by 5 bases and J by 4 bases, with 12 bases of the junction left unmatched. CDR3: CASSPTTGEKGTEAFF. The CDR3 nucleotides read TGTGCCAGCAGCCCGACGACAGGGGAAAAGGGCACTGAAGCTTTCTTT.

The chain uses TRBV2 and TRBJ1-6, with a possible D match to TRBD1 (5 bases). The CDR3 runs 15 residues. Trimming shortened V by 4 bases and J by 7 bases, and 14 bases separated the two germline ends. The V gene's germline CDR1 is SNHLY and CDR2 FYNNEI. DNA for the CDR3: TGTGCCAGCAGTGCCCGGACACTGGGCAATTCACCCCTCCACTTT. This gives the protein CASSARTLGNSPLHF. The full variable domain, with the rest looked up from reference TRBV2 and TRBJ1-6, is EPEVTQTPSHQVTQMGQEVILRCVPISNHLYFYWYRQILGQKVEFLVSFYNNEISEKSEIFDDQFSVERPDGSNFTLKIRSTKLEDSAMYFCASSARTLGNSPLHFGNGTRLTVT.

There are a few counts of this clone. This chain's CDR3 is CASSLGLRGELFF. Here the CDR3 DNA reads TGTGCCAGCAGTTTAGGTCTGCGCGGGGAGCTGTTTTTT. The chain combines TRBV28 with TRBJ2-2; D is unclear. This CDR3 is built from 13 residues. Germline V gene data show CDR1 as MDHEN and CDR2 as SYDVKM. Trimming pared 2 bases from V and 7 bases from J, leaving 8 bases between. The full variable domain, with the rest looked up from reference TRBV28 and TRBJ2-2, is DVKVTQSSRYLVKRTGEKVFLECVQDMDHENMFWYRQDPGLGLRLIYFSYDVKMKEKGDIPEGYSVSREKKERFSLILESASTNQTSMYLCASSLGLRGELFFGEGSRLTVL.

A single count supports this clone. This chain joins TRBV7-2 and TRBJ2-5; tentative D call: TRBD1 (5 bases). V was clipped by 6 bases and J by 1 base, with 9 bases between them. Germline V lookup: CDR1 SGHTA, CDR2 FQGNSA. This CDR3 is built from 13 residues. CDR3 nucleotides: TGTGCCAGCAGACTCAGGGTCCAAGAGACCCAGTACTTC. Protein: CASRLRVQETQYF.

Turning to this clone: This sample also contains other DNA sequences that code for the same CDR3. V and J are TRBV4-3 and TRBJ1-5; no reliable D call. Trimming removed 0 bases from V and 1 base from J, with 7 bases in between. Germline CDR1 and CDR2: LGHNA and YSLEER. This CDR3 has 15 amino acids. The CDR3 nucleotides read TGCGCCAGCAGCCAAGACCGAGCCAGCAATCAGCCCCAGCATTTT. Translating gives CASSQDRASNQPQHF.

This CDR3 is CASSQDMGSEQFF. For the CDR3, the DNA is TGTGCCAGCAGCCAAGATATGGGGAGTGAGCAGTTCTTC. This sequence joins TRBV3-1 (or the pseudogene TRBV3-2) and TRBJ2-1; possible D gene TRBD2, 5 bases. V dropped 0 bases and J dropped 9 bases, with 9 bases sitting between them. Per the germline V gene, CDR1 is LGHDT and CDR2 is YNNKEL (reference sequence). The CDR3 loop spans 13 amino acids.

The chain is built from TRBV5-1 and TRBJ2-3; 9 bases are a match to TRBD1. Germline CDR1 is SGHRS and CDR2 is YFSETQ. This CDR3 contains 14 residues. V shed 3 bases, J shed 3 bases, and the junction held 2 bases outside the gene matches. CDR3 bases: TGCGCCAGCAGCTCGACAGGGGGAACAGATACGCAGTATTTT. The encoded protein is CASSSTGGTDTQYF.

This clone is a singleton in its sample. This same CDR3 is encoded by further DNA sequences in the sample. This chain joins TRBV12-3 or TRBV12-4 and TRBJ1-2; tentatively, D is TRBD1 (5 bases). Trimming removed 5 bases from V and 7 bases from J, with 11 bases in between. The CDR3 is 12 residues long. In nucleotides, the CDR3 is TGTGCCAGCAGTCTGGGGGGAGGTGGCTACACCTTC. It is translated as CASSLGGGGYTF.

The table lists this clone with a few counts. V usage is TRBV2 and J usage is TRBJ1-2; a possible D gene is TRBD1 (5 bases). The CDR3 totals 13 residues. Germline V CDR1 and CDR2: SNHLY, FYNNEI. V was clipped by 3 bases and J by 5 bases, with 10 bases between them. The CDR3 loop is CASSERGGYGYTF. The CDR3 bases are TGTGCCAGCAGTGAGCGGGGGGGTTATGGCTACACCTTC.

This chain links TRBV13 with TRBJ2-5; 11 nucleotides agree with TRBD1. CDR3 length: 17 amino acids. Germline CDR1 and CDR2: PRHDT and FYEKMQ (reference sequence). V lost 1 base and J lost 1; bases outside the gene matches: 5. The CDR3 protein is CASSLATGTGGQETQYF. Written as DNA, the CDR3 is TGTGCCAGCAGCTTAGCCACCGGGACAGGGGGCCAAGAGACCCAGTACTTC.